These 27 T cell receptor beta chains originate from one sample sequenced in a study of CD8 T cell repertoires and HIV-1 epitope variants. Using immunoSEQ multiplex PCR, the repertoire was profiled, and TCRdb retains in-frame clones only, with some absent. This sample has several thousand clones, with around 65% found just once. Which antigens these TCRs recognize remains unknown. The sample consisted of cultured CD8+ T cells derived from PBMCs. The receptors here all came from a male donor with HIV.

The chain uses TRBV11-1 and TRBJ1-1; D call uncertain. CDR3 size: 12 residues. Germline CDR1 is SGHAT and CDR2 is FQDESV (reference sequence). Trimming removed 5 bases from V and 0 bases from J, with 4 bases in between. CDR3 sequence reads: CASSPVNTEAFF. The CDR3 region has the DNA TGTGCCAGCAGCCCCGTGAACACTGAAGCTTTCTTT.

V gene TRBV5-4 combines with J gene TRBJ1-1; 7 bases are a match to TRBD1. The CDR3 has 14 residues. V lost 5 bases to trimming and J lost 7 bases; unmatched junction nucleotides: 11. Germline CDR1 reads SGHNT; CDR2 reads YYREEE (reference sequence). CDR3 residues: CASRPGGGGSEAFF. The CDR3 bases are TGTGCCAGCAGACCAGGGGGAGGGGGGAGTGAAGCTTTCTTT.

This clone was seen a handful of times. The rearrangement uses TRBV7-2 and TRBJ1-1; D remains unclear. With 5 bases removed from V and 7 bases from J, the gap between germline ends came to 11 bases. Germline CDR1 reads SGHTA; CDR2 reads FQGNSA. The CDR3 extends over 12 amino acids. CDR3 sequence: CASSPSKLEAFF. CDR3 bases: TGTGCCAGCAGCCCATCCAAGCTTGAAGCTTTCTTT.

The chain carries TRBV4-1 and TRBJ2-7; 7 bases agree with TRBD1. The germline gives CDR1 MGHRA, CDR2 YSYEKL. The CDR3 is 16 residues long. V was clipped by 1 base and J by 6 bases; unmatched bases: 12. CDR3 protein: CASSQGPGTALSEQYF. In DNA form, the CDR3 reads TGCGCCAGCAGCCAAGGCCCTGGGACAGCCCTCTCCGAGCAGTACTTC.

The chain employs TRBV7-9 and TRBJ2-5; D is ambiguous. The CDR3 is 14 residues long. The germline gives CDR1 SEHNR, CDR2 FQNEAQ (reference sequence). Deletions cut 1 base from V and 0 bases from J, with 6 bases between. CDR3 protein: CASSLDRYQETQYF. The CDR3 DNA is TGTGCCAGCAGCTTAGATCGTTACCAAGAGACCCAGTACTTC.

The chain links TRBV27 to TRBJ2-1; the D gene is possibly TRBD2 (6 bases). Trimming pared 8 bases from V and 2 bases from J, leaving 19 bases between. The CDR3 totals 16 residues. Germline-derived CDR1 and CDR2 are MNHEY and SMNVEV (reference sequence). CDR3 region: CASAEGGFGTYNEQFF. The CDR3 coding sequence is TGTGCCAGCGCGGAGGGAGGTTTTGGGACCTACAATGAGCAGTTCTTC.

This clone was counted a few times. This chain connects TRBV6-5 to TRBJ2-1; TRBD2 aligns across 12 bases. V lost 0 bases, J lost 7 bases, and 4 bases stayed unmatched. The germline CDR1 and CDR2 sequences are MNHEY and SVGAGI. This CDR3 spans 16 amino acids. The CDR3 sequence: CASSYSTTSGGNEQFF. CDR3 DNA: TGTGCCAGCAGTTACTCGACGACTAGCGGGGGTAATGAGCAGTTCTTC.

The rearrangement uses TRBV4-3 and TRBJ1-2; a weak D match, TRBD1 (6 bases). V was shortened by 8 bases and J by 6 bases, with 13 bases between the two germline ends. The germline V gene encodes CDR1 LGHNA and CDR2 YSLEER. CDR3 length equals 12 residues. The CDR3 DNA sequence: TGCGCCAGCTCAGGGGAGGTTGATGGCTACACCTTC. It yields the protein CASSGEVDGYTF.

This clone was detected once. One end of the junction fails to match germline, which may point to a read error. The rearrangement joins TRBV5-4 to TRBJ1-1; maybe TRBD1 (5 bases). This CDR3 is built from 16 residues. Germline values: CDR1 SGHNT, CDR2 YYREEE (reference sequence). The CDR3, as DNA: TGCGCCAGCAGCCAAGATGTTGGGCAGGGGAACACTGAAGCTTTCTTT. Protein: CASSQDVGQGNTEAFF.

The chain couples TRBV27 to TRBJ2-5, with D unresolved. V dropped 5 bases and J dropped 0 bases, with 10 bases sitting between them. Looked up from germline, CDR1 is MNHEY and CDR2 is SMNVEV (reference sequence). The CDR3 is 14 residues long. For the CDR3, the DNA is TGTGCCAGCAGTCTCGGACGGAACCAAGAGACCCAGTACTTC. It translates to CASSLGRNQETQYF.

CDR3 loop: CASSLRAGATNEKLFF. The CDR3 DNA reads as TGTGCCAGCAGCTTACGAGCGGGCGCGACTAATGAAAAACTGTTTTTT. The chain links TRBV7-9 to TRBJ1-4, with D unresolved. V lost 2 bases to trimming and J lost 2 bases, with 12 bases between them. The CDR3 spans 16 residues. In germline, CDR1 is SEHNR, CDR2 FQNEAQ (reference sequence).

This clone was seen a handful of times. This chain connects TRBV5-6 to TRBJ2-7; D remains ambiguous. Germline lookup yields CDR1 SGHDT and CDR2 YYEEEE. V lost 3 bases, J lost 4 bases, and 11 bases lay in between. The CDR3 has 13 residues. The CDR3 nucleotides read TGTGCCAGCAGCTCGTTACATCTATACGAGCAGTACTTC. Its translation: CASSSLHLYEQYF. Variable domain in full (rest from reference TRBV5-6 and TRBJ2-7): DAGVTQSPTHLIKTRGQQVTLRCSPKSGHDTVSWYQQALGQGPQFIFQYYEEEERQRGNFPDRFSGHQFPNYSSELNVNALLLGDSALYLCASSSLHLYEQYFGPGTRLTVT.

This clone was found a few times. A junction end diverges from the germline sequence, so it may reflect a read error. The gene calls are TRBV25-1 and TRBJ1-2, with D possibly TRBD1 on 6 matching bases. Germline CDR1 is MGHDK and CDR2 is SYGVNS. The CDR3 loop spans 15 amino acids. The chain's CDR3 is CASSDLPQGTYGHTF. CDR3 coding DNA: TGTGCCAGCAGTGACTTGCCACAGGGAACCTATGGCCACACCTTC.

The V call is TRBV4-1, the J call TRBJ1-4; 8 bases align to TRBD1. The trim removed 1 base at V and 8 bases at J, leaving 6 bases unmatched. The CDR3 is made up of 15 amino acids. Germline CDR1 and CDR2: MGHRA and YSYEKL. The CDR3 coding sequence is TGCGCCAGCAGCCAAGGACAGGGGACGGGGGAAAAACTGTTTTTT. Translation: CASSQGQGTGEKLFF.

By sample fraction, this clone is large. This chain joins TRBV19 and TRBJ2-7; weak D call: TRBD2 (6 bases). V gave up 4 bases and J gave up 4 bases, with 14 bases separating them. Germline-derived CDR1 and CDR2 are LNHDA and SQIVND (reference sequence). The CDR3 spans 14 residues. The CDR3 protein is CASSTLATEYEQYF. In DNA form, the CDR3 reads TGTGCCAGTAGTACCCTAGCGACAGAATACGAGCAGTACTTC.

This clone has just a few counts. The rearrangement uses TRBV11-3 and TRBJ2-5; TRBD1 agrees at 7 bases. The length of the CDR3 is 14 residues. V lost 3 bases, J lost 1 base, and 2 bases stayed unmatched. Germline CDR1 and CDR2: SGHNT and YENEEA. The CDR3 sequence: CASSLDRSQETQYF. The CDR3, as DNA: TGTGCCAGCAGCTTGGACAGGTCCCAAGAGACCCAGTACTTC.

By share, this clone counts as medium-sized. The V gene is TRBV1, the J gene TRBJ2-7; the DNA was not used to check the table's D call, TRBD2. TRBV1 is marked as a pseudogene. This CDR3 has 13 amino acids. The CDR3: CTSSHSLRYEQYF. CDR3 DNA: TGCACCAGCAGCCATTCTCTGCGGTACGAGCAGTACTTC.

V gene TRBV5-1 combines with J gene TRBJ2-7, with 11 bases lining up with TRBD2. The germline CDR1 and CDR2 sequences are SGHRS and YFSETQ. The CDR3 runs to 14 residues. With V trimmed by 3 bases and J by 5 bases, 4 bases remained unmatched. The CDR3 region is CASSSPGLADEQYF. The DNA of the CDR3 is TGCGCCAGCAGCTCCCCGGGACTAGCGGACGAGCAGTACTTC.

This clone has a handful of counts. J is TRBJ2-6 and V is TRBV2; D is unresolved. The CDR3 has 15 amino acids. V was clipped by 7 bases and J by 0 bases, with 10 bases between them. Looked up from germline, CDR1 is SNHLY and CDR2 is FYNNEI. CDR3 region: CASTPFDSGANVLTF. In DNA, the CDR3 is TGTGCCAGCACCCCCTTCGACTCTGGGGCCAACGTCCTGACTTTC.

The chain recombines TRBV28 with TRBJ2-2; TRBD2 might be the D (5 bases). Germline-derived CDR1 and CDR2 are MDHEN and SYDVKM. Trimming shortened V by 4 bases and J by 3 bases, and 9 bases separated the two germline ends. This CDR3 region has 14 residues. This CDR3 is CASSSTMYTGELFF. The CDR3 coding sequence is TGTGCCAGCAGTTCGACTATGTACACCGGGGAGCTGTTTTTT.

The CDR3 nucleotides read TGTGCCAGTAGTACAGGGATACGGAACACTGAAGCTTTCTTT. Protein product: CASSTGIRNTEAFF. This rearrangement joins TRBV19 to TRBJ1-1; a weak D match, TRBD1 (5 bases). Between the trimmed V and J ends, which lost 4 bases and 1 base, there was a span of 10 bases. The length of the CDR3 is 14 residues. Looked up from germline, CDR1 is LNHDA and CDR2 is SQIVND (reference sequence). Full variable domain (remainder filled in from reference TRBV19 and TRBJ1-1): DGGITQSPKYLFRKEGQNVTLSCEQNLNHDAMYWYRQDPGQGLRLIYYSQIVNDFQKGDIAEGYSVSREKKESFPLTVTSAQKNPTAFYLCASSTGIRNTEAFFGQGTRLTVV.

The V and J genes are TRBV7-8 and TRBJ2-1; 9 positions agree with TRBD1. Germline V lookup: CDR1 SGHVS, CDR2 FQNEAQ. J lost 0 bases, V lost 6 bases, and 6 bases had no gene match. There are 16 residues in the CDR3. The CDR3 coding sequence is TGTGCCAGCAGAGGGACAGGGCAGAGCTCCTACAATGAGCAGTTCTTC. Its protein product is CASRGTGQSSYNEQFF.

The chain combines TRBV11-2 with TRBJ2-1; TRBD2 aligns across 7 bases. V was pared by 4 bases and J by 12 bases, with 6 bases of the junction left unmatched. Germline V gene sequence: CDR1 SGHAT, CDR2 FQNNGV. The CDR3 spans 12 residues. The CDR3 loop is CASSSGGSGQFF. CDR3 coding DNA: TGTGCCAGCAGCTCCGGGGGGTCTGGGCAGTTCTTC.

V is TRBV19 and J is TRBJ2-7; D remains unclear. Trimming removed 2 bases from V and 5 bases from J, with 7 bases in between. Germline assignment: CDR1 LNHDA and CDR2 SQIVND (reference sequence). This CDR3 has 12 residues. CDR3 residues: CASSITPDEQYF. In DNA, the CDR3 is TGTGCCAGTAGTATAACCCCGGACGAGCAGTACTTC.

This chain connects TRBV19 to TRBJ1-1, with TRBD1 matching over 12 bases. Germline V gene sequence: CDR1 LNHDA, CDR2 SQIVND (reference sequence). The V segment lost 8 bases and the J segment 4 bases; nucleotides outside the gene matches: 5. The CDR3 consists of 14 residues. CDR3 amino acids: CASGTGGAGTEAFF. In DNA form, the CDR3 reads TGTGCCAGTGGGACAGGGGGCGCGGGCACTGAAGCTTTCTTT. The variable domain in full, with the rest retrieved from reference TRBV19 and TRBJ1-1, is DGGITQSPKYLFRKEGQNVTLSCEQNLNHDAMYWYRQDPGQGLRLIYYSQIVNDFQKGDIAEGYSVSREKKESFPLTVTSAQKNPTAFYLCASGTGGAGTEAFFGQGTRLTVV.

The table lists this clone with a few counts. V and J are TRBV19 and TRBJ2-7, with no clear D. This CDR3 region has 13 residues. Germline loops: CDR1 LNHDA, CDR2 SQIVND (reference sequence). Trimming took 2 bases from V and 0 from J, leaving 5 bases between them. The CDR3 spells CASSISISYEQYF. The CDR3 DNA reads as TGTGCCAGTAGTATAAGCATCTCCTACGAGCAGTACTTC.

The sample holds a few counts of this clone. The rearrangement joins TRBV13 to TRBJ2-5; tentatively, D is TRBD2 (6 bases). V was pared by 4 bases and J by 5 bases, with 14 bases between. CDR1 and CDR2 (germline): PRHDT, FYEKMQ (reference sequence). The CDR3 runs to 14 residues. The DNA for the CDR3 is TGTGCCAGCAGCTCTTTGGGGGGAGAGGAGACCCAGTACTTC. Translating gives CASSSLGGEETQYF. The full variable domain, completed using reference TRBV13 and TRBJ2-5, is AAGVIQSPRHLIKEKRETATLKCYPIPRHDTVYWYQQGPGQDPQFLISFYEKMQSDKGSIPDRFSAQQFSDYHSELNMSSLELGDSALYFCASSSLGGEETQYFGPGTRLLVL.